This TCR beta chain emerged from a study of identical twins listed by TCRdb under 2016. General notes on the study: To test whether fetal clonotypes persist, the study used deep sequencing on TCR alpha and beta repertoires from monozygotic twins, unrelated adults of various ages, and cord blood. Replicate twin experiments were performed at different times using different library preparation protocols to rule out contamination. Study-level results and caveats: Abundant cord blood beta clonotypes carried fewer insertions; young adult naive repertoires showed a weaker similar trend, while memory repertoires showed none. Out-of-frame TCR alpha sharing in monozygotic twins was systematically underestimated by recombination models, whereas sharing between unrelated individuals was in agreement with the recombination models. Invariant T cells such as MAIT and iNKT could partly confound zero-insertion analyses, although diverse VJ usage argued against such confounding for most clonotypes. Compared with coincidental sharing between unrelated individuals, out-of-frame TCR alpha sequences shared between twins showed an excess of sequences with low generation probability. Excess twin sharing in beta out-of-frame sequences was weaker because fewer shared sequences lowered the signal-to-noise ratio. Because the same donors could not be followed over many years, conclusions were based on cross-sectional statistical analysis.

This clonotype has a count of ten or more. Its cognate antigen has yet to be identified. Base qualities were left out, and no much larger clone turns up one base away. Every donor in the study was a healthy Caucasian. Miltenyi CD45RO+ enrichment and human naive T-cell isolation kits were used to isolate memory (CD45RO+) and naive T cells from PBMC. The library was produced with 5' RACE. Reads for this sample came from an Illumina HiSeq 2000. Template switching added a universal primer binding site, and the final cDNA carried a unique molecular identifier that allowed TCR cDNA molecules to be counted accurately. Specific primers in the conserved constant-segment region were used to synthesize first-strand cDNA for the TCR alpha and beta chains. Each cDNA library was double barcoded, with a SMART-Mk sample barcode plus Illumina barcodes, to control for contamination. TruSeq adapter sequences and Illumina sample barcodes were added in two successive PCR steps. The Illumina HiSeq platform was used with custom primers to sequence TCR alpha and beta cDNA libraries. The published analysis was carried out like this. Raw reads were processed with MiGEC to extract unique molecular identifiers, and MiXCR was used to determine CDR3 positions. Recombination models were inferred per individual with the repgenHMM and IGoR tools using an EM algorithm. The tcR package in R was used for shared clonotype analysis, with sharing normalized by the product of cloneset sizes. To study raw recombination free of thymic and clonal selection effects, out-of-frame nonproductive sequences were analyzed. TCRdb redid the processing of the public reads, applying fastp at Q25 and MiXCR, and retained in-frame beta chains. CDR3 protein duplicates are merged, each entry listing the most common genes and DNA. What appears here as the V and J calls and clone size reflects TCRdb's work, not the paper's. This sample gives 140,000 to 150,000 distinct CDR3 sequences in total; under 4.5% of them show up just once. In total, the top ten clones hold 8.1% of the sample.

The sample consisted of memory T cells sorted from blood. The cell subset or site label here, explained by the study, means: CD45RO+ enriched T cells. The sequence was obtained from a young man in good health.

The CDR3 region has the sequence CSAGSSGANVLTF. The sequenced DNA is TGCAGTGCGGGGAGCTCTGGGGCCAACGTCCTGACTTTC. The sequence links TRBV20-1 to TRBJ2-6, with TRBD2 as a weak D call on 5 bases. V and J lose 6 bases and 0 bases, and a span of 6 bases separates them. The CDR3 has 13 amino acids, counting the end cysteine and phenylalanine. Kept here is only the CDR3 DNA, which spans 39 bases and is read in frame from base 1. Looking up the germline V gene (reference sequence) yields CDR1 DFQATT and CDR2 SNEGSKA.